The clone carrying this T cell receptor beta chain occurred many times. Its antigen is still unknown. This sample is drawn from a study of identical twins. Study observations and caveats: A partial confounding effect on zero-insertion analyses could come from invariant MAIT and iNKT cells.

TCRdb processed the 5' RACE reads anew with MiXCR; each CDR3 protein has one entry. The data show around 370,000 distinct CDR3 sequences, around 9% seen once. Germline CDR1 is MNHEY and CDR2 is SVGAGI. This CDR3 spans 13 amino acids. V trimming: 11 bases; J trimming: 9 bases; junction bases outside the gene matches: 13. This receptor was taken from a woman aged 45 to 65 in good health. The V gene is TRBV6-5, the J gene TRBJ1-5, with 7 bases identical to TRBD1. The specimen sequenced was naive T cells sorted from blood. The CDR3 here is CASQGGAPGPQHF. The CDR3 coding sequence is TGTGCCTCGCAGGGGGGTGCCCCAGGGCCCCAGCATTTT.